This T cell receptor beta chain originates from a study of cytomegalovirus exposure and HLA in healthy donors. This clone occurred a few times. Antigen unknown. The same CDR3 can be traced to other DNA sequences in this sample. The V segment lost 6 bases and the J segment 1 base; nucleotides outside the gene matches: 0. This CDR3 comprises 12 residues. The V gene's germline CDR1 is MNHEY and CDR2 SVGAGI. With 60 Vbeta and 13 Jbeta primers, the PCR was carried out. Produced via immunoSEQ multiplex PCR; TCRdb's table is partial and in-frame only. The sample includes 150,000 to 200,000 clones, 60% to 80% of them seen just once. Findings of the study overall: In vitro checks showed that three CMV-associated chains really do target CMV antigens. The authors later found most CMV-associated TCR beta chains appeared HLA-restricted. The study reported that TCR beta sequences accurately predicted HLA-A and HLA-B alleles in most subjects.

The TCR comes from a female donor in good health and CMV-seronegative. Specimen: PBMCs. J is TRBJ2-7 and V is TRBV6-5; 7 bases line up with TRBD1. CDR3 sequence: CASRQGSYEQYF. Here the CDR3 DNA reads TGTGCCAGCAGACAGGGGTCCTACGAGCAGTACTTC.